Described below is a single TCR beta chain sequence and its context. Random hexamers were used to reverse transcribe an amount of roughly 0.5 to 1 ug RNA. Amplification of the TCR beta CDR3 was carried out by immunoSEQ multiplex PCR, which spanned a total of 54 Vbeta and 13 Jbeta segments. TCRdb redid the calling of the immunoSEQ multiplex PCR reads with MiXCR, one entry per CDR3 protein. The sample carries some 160,000 distinct CDR3 sequences, more than 90% recorded once. Sequencing targeted TCR beta in blood CD8+ and CD4+ T cells. While CD8+ and CD4+ T cells were isolated negatively, TEMRA cells were enriched by FACS. Germline CDR1 reads SEHNR; CDR2 reads FQNEAQ (reference sequence). V shed 1 base and J shed 4 bases, with 13 bases lying between them. The CDR3 totals 15 residues. This sample was taken from a study of CD8 T cells in Susac syndrome.

The TCR was taken from a human donor with Susac syndrome. J is TRBJ1-1 and V is TRBV7-9, with a possible D match to TRBD1 (5 bases). The sequenced material came from CD4+ T cells from PBMCs. The chain's CDR3 is CASSLVPAGSTEAFF. CDR3 nucleotides: TGTGCCAGCAGCTTAGTGCCCGCAGGGAGCACTGAAGCTTTCTTT.